The clone carrying this TCR beta chain is classed as large. These data belong to a study of circulating CD8 cells and anti-PD-1 response in melanoma. From live CD3+CD8+TCRalphabeta+ cells, four PD-1 and/or TIGIT subsets were sorted. Using around 14 ng of total RNA, TCR libraries were made with the QIAseq Immune Repertoire TCR panel. MiXCR was run by TCRdb on the reads, yielding one entry per CDR3 protein. The sample lists approximately 220 distinct CDR3 sequences, 6% to 8.5% occurring once. Trimming took 4 bases from V and 5 from J; bases not matched to a gene: 12. Germline V gene data show CDR1 as SNHLY and CDR2 as FYNNEI. The CDR3 has 16 amino acids.

Sequencing used CD8+ T cells from PBMCs, obtained at baseline or after one month of anti-PD-1 therapy (not recorded which). This TCR was recovered from a human donor with melanoma. V is TRBV2 and J is TRBJ2-3; 7 positions match TRBD2. The CDR3 DNA is TGTGCCAGCAGTGTACCCCCGGGGGGTGGTCAAGATACGCAGTATTTT. Its translation is CASSVPPGGGQDTQYF. Filled out from reference TRBV2 and TRBJ2-3, the complete variable domain reads EPEVTQTPSHQVTQMGQEVILRCVPISNHLYFYWYRQILGQKVEFLVSFYNNEISEKSEIFDDQFSVERPDGSNFTLKIRSTKLEDSAMYFCASSVPPGGGQDTQYFGPGTRLTVL.